A single T cell receptor beta chain is shown here with its context. This sample was included in a study of blood T cell repertoires in COVID-19. Study overall: Sites in the United States, Italy and Spain provided acute and convalescent COVID-19 samples. Sources were T cells, B-cell-depleted T cells, or PBMCs; the material itself was cDNA or gDNA.

CDR1 is MNHEY, CDR2 SVGEGT, per germline. Trimming cost V 0 bases and J 0 bases, with 9 bases left between them. The CDR3 runs 16 residues. As originally analysed: Estimation of nucleated cell counts relied on the amplification of reference gene primers. Profiled with immunoSEQ multiplex PCR; TCRdb holds only in-frame clones, not every one. Clone size and V and J calls were adopted from that table, with D and trimming inferred from the DNA. This sample has about 83,000 clones; about nine tenths occur once, and the top ten carry around 2.9%. The TCR comes from a woman in her fifties or sixties with active or convalescent COVID-19. Sequencing was performed on peripheral blood. The gene calls are TRBV6-2 or TRBV6-3 and TRBJ1-3; D ambiguous. This CDR3 reads CASSYSRRVSGNTIYF. Written as DNA, the CDR3 is TGTGCCAGCAGTTACTCACGCCGGGTCTCTGGAAACACCATATATTTT.